The subject of this entry is one T cell receptor (beta chain). Its antigen remains undetermined. The sample holds no much larger clone one base away, and base qualities are not on file. This entry comes from a study of T cells after yellow fever vaccination (dated by TCRdb to about 2019). Concerning the study at large: The SMART-Seq v4 Ultra Low Input RNA kit was used to prepare libraries from fractions with low cell numbers. Two healthy male donors, one aged 18 to 30 and one aged 30 to 40 years, were included in the cohort. Bulk PBMC replicates and cell subsets were isolated from blood drawn at multiple timepoints before and after both primary and secondary immunization. To follow T-cell clones before and after both primary and booster YFV17D yellow fever vaccination, bulk TCR alpha and beta repertoires underwent longitudinal sequencing. Paper-wide results and their limitations: A small share of clonotypes was detected in both CD4 and CD8 compartments, with the overlap likely arising from convergent recombination. Only a couple of donors were included in the study, so the extent to which the findings can be generalized is limited. After the booster, most clones that had expanded after primary vaccination were detected again (approximately 95% of CD4 and 88% of CD8), suggesting broad maintenance of memory. Compared with the primary T-cell response, the secondary T-cell response was weaker but faster, peaking on day 5 rather than day 15. FACS-sorted repertoires could contain abundant contaminating clonotypes from the bulk population, so computational filtering was required.

The treatment or condition tag for this specimen amounts to: live attenuated yellow fever vaccine strain. PBMCs were isolated from peripheral blood using a standard Ficoll-Paque protocol. Dynabeads CD4 and CD8 positive selection kits were used to isolate CD4 and CD8 T-cell fractions. RNA was extracted with TriZol from bulk PBMCs, CD4 and CD8 fractions, and dextramer-positive and dextramer-negative fractions. Its CDR3 holds 16 amino acids, cysteine through phenylalanine. Just CDR3 DNA is preserved here, 48 bases in frame from base 1. V gives up 6 bases and J gives up 0 bases, and the segment between their germline ends measures 16 bases. This sample was sequenced with an Illumina NovaSeq 6000. TCR cDNA was synthesized by 5'RACE template switching, through which a universal primer site and unique molecular identifiers were introduced. cDNA synthesis was primed from both the TCR alpha and TCR beta constant segments. Libraries were amplified in two PCR steps, with sample barcodes and sequencing adapters added in the second step. Libraries were sequenced on Illumina HiSeq 2500 (2x100 bp) or NovaSeq (2x150 bp). In the paper's pipeline: MIGEC was used to demultiplex reads and collapse the reads into UMI consensus sequences, and MiXCR was used for V(D)J alignment. Using edgeR on replicate PBMC samples, clonotypes were called vaccine-responding if FDR was below 0.01 and the log2 fold change was above 5 up to day 15. Each bulk clonotype received a CD4 or CD8 identity based on whether the sequenced CD4 or CD8 repertoire contained that clonotype at higher abundance. TCRdb applied fastp at Q25 and MiXCR to the public reads, then kept only in-frame beta chains. Rows are combined by CDR3 protein, so each entry shows the most common genes and DNA. The V and J calls were not made by the authors but by TCRdb's processing. This sample has about 350,000 distinct CDR3 sequences in its table, and about 12% of those were observed once. The biggest ten clones account for 2.5% to 4% of the sample.

The source material was CD4+ T cells sorted from PBMCs, sampled 15 days after the yellow fever booster vaccination. Here the chain combines TRBV12-3 or TRBV12-4 and TRBJ2-3, with the D call perhaps TRBD1 or TRBD2, each one matching 6 bases. This receptor was obtained from a man aged 18 to 30 who received the YFV17D yellow fever vaccine. The CDR3 protein: CASSGVQGGSTDTQYF. The DNA reads TGTGCCAGCAGCGGGGTGCAAGGGGGGAGCACAGATACGCAGTATTTT.